These T cell receptor beta chains were read from a single sample in a study of cytomegalovirus exposure and HLA in healthy donors. Here immunoSEQ multiplex PCR was the method, and the copy in TCRdb shows in-frame clones only, minus some. The data show over 250,000 clones, with 65% to 90% seen just once and 0.95% to 1.1% held by the top ten. Sequencing input: PBMCs. The source of these receptors is a woman in her late teens or twenties in good health and CMV-seronegative. The CDR3 runs from the conserved cysteine through the conserved F or W. A D gene is named only where the DNA matches it firmly. Where a row states a size, it is once, few, many or the class of an expanded clone; other rows omit it.

clone size	D gene	V gene	J gene	CDR3 protein	CDR3 DNA
NA	NA	TRBV9	TRBJ1-2	CASTRVLDSNYGYTF	TGTGCCAGCACTCGGGTGTTGGATTCTAACTATGGCTACACCTTC
NA	TRBD1	TRBV5-1	TRBJ1-4	CASRPGQGGTEKLFF	TGCGCCAGCAGGCCCGGACAGGGAGGGACTGAAAAACTGTTTTTT
NA	TRBD2	TRBV19	TRBJ2-5	CASTVAGGVETQYF	TGTGCCAGTACCGTAGCGGGGGGGGTAGAGACCCAGTACTTC
few	TRBD1	TRBV27	TRBJ1-6	CASSSGQARSSYNSPLHF	TGTGCCAGCAGTTCGGGACAGGCCCGTAGCTCCTATAATTCACCCCTCCACTTT
NA	NA	TRBV29-1	TRBJ2-3	CSATKQQGSDTQYF	TGCAGCGCCACCAAACAACAGGGATCAGATACGCAGTATTTT
NA	TRBD2	TRBV5-4	TRBJ2-2	CASSRGLAGTTGELFF	TGTGCCAGCAGCCGGGGACTAGCGGGAACAACCGGGGAGCTGTTTTTT
NA	NA	TRBV29-1	TRBJ2-3	CSVGGSGYSTDTQYF	TGCAGCGTTGGAGGTAGCGGATATAGCACAGATACGCAGTATTTT
NA	TRBD1	TRBV28	TRBJ1-6	CASSSRTGGSYNSPLHF	TGTGCCAGCAGTTCGAGGACAGGGGGCTCCTATAATTCACCCCTCCACTTT
NA	NA	TRBV9	TRBJ2-3	CASSQQAGTDTQYF	TGTGCCAGCAGCCAGCAGGCAGGCACAGATACGCAGTATTTT
NA	NA	TRBV19	TRBJ1-5	CASSIGREQPQHF	TGTGCCAGTAGTATAGGACGGGAACAGCCCCAGCATTTT
NA	TRBD1	TRBV7-2	TRBJ2-5	CASSQTGGRETQYF	TGTGCCAGCAGCCAAACAGGGGGGCGAGAGACCCAGTACTTC
once	TRBD1	TRBV29-1	TRBJ2-3	CSVVTGTGATDTQYF	TGCAGCGTTGTAACCGGGACAGGGGCGACAGATACGCAGTATTTT
NA	NA	TRBV6-1	TRBJ2-7	CASSEARSRGYEQYF	TGTGCCAGCAGTGAAGCGCGGAGTAGGGGCTACGAGCAGTACTTC
few	TRBD1	TRBV28	TRBJ2-2	CASSRRGLGGELFF	TGTGCCAGCAGTCGAAGGGGGCTGGGCGGGGAGCTGTTTTTT
few	NA	TRBV6-1	TRBJ1-1	CASSEPPGATLNTEAFF	TGTGCCAGCAGTGAGCCCCCAGGGGCCACCTTGAACACTGAAGCTTTCTTT